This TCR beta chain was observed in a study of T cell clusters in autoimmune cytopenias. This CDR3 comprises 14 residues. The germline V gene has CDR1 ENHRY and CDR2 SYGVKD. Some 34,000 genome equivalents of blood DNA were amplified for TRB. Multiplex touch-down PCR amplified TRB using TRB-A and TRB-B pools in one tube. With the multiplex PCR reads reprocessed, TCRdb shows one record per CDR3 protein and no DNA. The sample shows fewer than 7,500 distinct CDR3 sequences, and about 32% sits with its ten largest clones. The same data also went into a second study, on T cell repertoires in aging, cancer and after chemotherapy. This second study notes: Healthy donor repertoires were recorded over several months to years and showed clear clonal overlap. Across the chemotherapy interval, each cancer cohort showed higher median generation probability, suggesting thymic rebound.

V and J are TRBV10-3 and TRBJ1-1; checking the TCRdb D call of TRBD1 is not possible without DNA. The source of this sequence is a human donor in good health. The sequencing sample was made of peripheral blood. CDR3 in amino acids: CAIRKTEKNTEAFF.